This T cell receptor (beta chain) derives from a study of a mutant IDH1 vaccine in newly diagnosed glioma. For the study at large: Vaccination followed radiotherapy alone by 4-6 weeks, or accompanied temozolomide cycles. Study-wide findings and caveats: Changes in top peripheral clonotypes did not appear linked to pseudoprogression.

The ends were cut back, 1 base at V and 7 bases at J, with 14 bases in the middle. The germline gives CDR1 MGHRA, CDR2 YSYEKL. The CDR3 is 14 amino acids. Time point denoted: week 35, safety follow-up. Vaccinated patients received 300 ug of mutant IDH1 20-mer peptide per dose, with topical imiquimod. Each patient was administered eight vaccinations, scheduled in weeks 1, 3, 5, 7, 11, 15, 19 and 23. Donors had new IDH1-mutant astrocytomas of WHO grade 3 or 4 (ATRX-lost). As regards this clone: Its antigen is still unknown.

Method: immunoSEQ multiplex PCR; TCRdb's copy keeps in-frame clones and lacks some. The profile shows tens of thousands of clones, around 87% of them singletons. The receptor was isolated from a man aged 25-40 years with glioma. Sequencing was performed on PBMCs, taken from a glioma patient whose treatment included an IDH1 peptide vaccine. This chain uses TRBV4-1 with TRBJ2-7; possible D gene TRBD1, 5 bases. CDR3 DNA: TGCGCCAGCAGCCAAGGGCAGGGCCTGAGGGAGCAGTACTTC. Encoded protein: CASSQGQGLREQYF.